Detailed here is one T cell receptor beta chain. No antigen is known for it. Base-call qualities are not available, and no considerably larger clone is one nucleotide away. A second Seattle source provided samples from volunteer blood donors who had recovered from COVID-19. Whole blood was collected in K2EDTA tubes by collaborating institutions according to the institutions' own protocols. For TCRbeta analysis, collaborator samples were shipped as frozen whole blood, as isolated PBMCs, or as DNA extracted from either sample type. The immunoSEQ Assay, a bias-controlled multiplex PCR, was used to amplify TCRbeta CDR3 regions from genomic DNA. In the source study's methods: The number of nucleated cells in each sample was estimated from the amplification of reference gene primers within the assay. Sequence reads were collapsed and filtered to measure the absolute abundance of every unique TCRbeta CDR3 rearrangement. For each sample, productive Simpson clonality was calculated by taking the square root of Simpson's diversity index across productive rearrangements. TCRdb holds this immuneACCESS table with in-frame rearrangements only. Some clones are missing; in checked studies, unresolved V genes explain under half, and the rest has no known cause. Clone size and the V and J calls come from that table; the DNA yielded D and trimming. The sample table shows 250,000 to 300,000 clones, and over 65% are seen once. The ten largest account for about 4.3% of the sample.

The data belong to a study of blood T cell repertoires in COVID-19 (dated by TCRdb to the early 2020s). A note on the overall study: The collaborator samples originated in the United States, Italy and Spain and spanned the acute and convalescent phases of COVID-19. Where HLA class I and class II types were available, the types were taken from metadata supplied by the sample provider, not from assay-based typing. The dataset comprised deeply sampled blood TCRbeta repertoires from subjects exposed to, actively infected with, or recovered from COVID-19. The samples were drawn from the first 160 participants of the ongoing ImmuneRACE study and from 1,200 or so subjects provided by 6 global collaborators. Sample metadata almost always included a de-identified subject ID, COVID-19 status, age in years and sex. The repertoires were released in a freely available public database meant as a resource for research on the immune response to SARS-CoV-2. The prospective study material was composed of cDNA or gDNA derived from T cells, B-cell-depleted T cells, or PBMCs.

Results and caveats for the whole study, not just this receptor: The amount of clinical and demographic metadata varied by source and participant and was provided uncurated.

According to the germline V gene (reference sequence), CDR1 reads LNHDA and CDR2 reads SQIVND. The CDR3 sequence holds 11 residues, the cysteine and phenylalanine included. CDR3 DNA is the only sequence kept; it has 33 bases, read in frame from the first base. V is cut by 4 bases and J by 4 bases, and the space between the germline ends is 4 bases. The sample taken for sequencing was peripheral blood. This receptor was obtained from a man in his sixties who had recovered from COVID-19. Here the chain combines TRBV19 and TRBJ1-2; no D segment can be confidently identified. Here the CDR3 is given as CASSTGYGYTF. In nucleotides, the sequence is TGTGCCAGTAGTACCGGCTATGGCTACACCTTC.